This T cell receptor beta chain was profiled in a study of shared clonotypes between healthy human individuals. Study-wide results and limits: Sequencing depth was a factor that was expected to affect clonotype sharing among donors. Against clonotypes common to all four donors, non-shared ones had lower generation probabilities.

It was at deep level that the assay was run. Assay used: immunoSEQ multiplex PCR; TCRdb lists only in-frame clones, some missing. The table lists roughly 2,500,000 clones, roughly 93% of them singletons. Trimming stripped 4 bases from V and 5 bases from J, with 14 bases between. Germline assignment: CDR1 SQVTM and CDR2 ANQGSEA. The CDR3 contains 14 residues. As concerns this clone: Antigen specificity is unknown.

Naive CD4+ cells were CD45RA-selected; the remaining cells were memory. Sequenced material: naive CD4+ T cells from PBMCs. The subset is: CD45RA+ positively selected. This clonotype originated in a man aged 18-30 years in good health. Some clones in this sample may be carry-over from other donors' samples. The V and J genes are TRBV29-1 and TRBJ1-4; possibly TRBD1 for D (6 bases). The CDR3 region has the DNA TGCAGCGTTGGGGTTGGACAGATAAATGAAAAACTGTTTTTT. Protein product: CSVGVGQINEKLFF.